These T cell receptor beta chains were read from a single sample in a study of T cell responses to AZD1222 COVID-19 vaccine. Generated by immunoSEQ multiplex PCR, the TCRdb table keeps only in-frame clones and is missing some. Among about 130,000 clones, 86% were seen once, and the ten largest hold about a fifth. The sample in question was peripheral blood, obtained on day 0 of AZD1222 vaccination. These receptors were collected from an adult in good health. Each CDR3 is given with its conserved first and last residue. The D gene is left open where the match is weak. Some rows have no size entry. The others give once, few or many, or a class for an expanded clone.

J gene	clone size	D gene	V gene	CDR3 DNA	CDR3 protein
TRBJ2-1	-	TRBD2	TRBV5-6	TGTGCCAGCAGCCCCCTGACTAGCGGGGGGACATACAATGAGCAGTTCTTC	CASSPLTSGGTYNEQFF
TRBJ2-7	-	TRBD2	TRBV6-5	TGTGCCAGCAGCCTCAACCTAGCGGGGCCCTACGAGCAGTACTTC	CASSLNLAGPYEQYF
TRBJ1-2	-	-	TRBV7-8	TGTGCCAGCAGCCCCGACGGGATAAACTATGGCTACACCTTC	CASSPDGINYGYTF
TRBJ1-2	-	-	TRBV6-5	TGTGCCAGCAGTTACGTAACGGACTATGGCTACACCTTC	CASSYVTDYGYTF
TRBJ2-2	-	-	TRBV10-3	TGTGCCACGAGGGACAACCGGGACTCGAAACTGGCCGGGGAGCTGTTTTTT	CATRDNRDSKLAGELFF
TRBJ2-3	-	TRBD2	TRBV19	TGTGCCAGTGCCGCTAGCGGGGGCCCCGGGTATACGCAGTATTTT	CASAASGGPGYTQYF
TRBJ2-6	-	-	TRBV28	TGTGCCACCAGGGGCACTGGGGCCAACGTCCTGACTTTC	CATRGTGANVLTF
TRBJ2-7	-	TRBD1	TRBV5-1	TGCGCCAGCAGCCTGGACAGGCTTTACGAGCAGTACTTC	CASSLDRLYEQYF
TRBJ1-4	-	-	TRBV11-3	TGTGCCAGCAGCTTATTCGGCGGGGAAAAACTGTTTTTT	CASSLFGGEKLFF
TRBJ1-1	-	-	TRBV7-9	TGTGCCAGCAGCTTAGGCGCCTCGACACTAGGGAGACTTGAAGCTTTCTTT	CASSLGASTLGRLEAFF
TRBJ2-5	-	-	TRBV5-6	TGTGCCAGCAGCTTGGCCTCGGCAGGGTTGCAGAGAGAGACCCAGTACTTC	CASSLASAGLQRETQYF
TRBJ1-1	-	TRBD1	TRBV10-3	TGTGCCATCAGTGGGGCTGGGACAGGCAGCACTGAAGCTTTCTTT	CAISGAGTGSTEAFF
TRBJ2-1	-	TRBD2	TRBV18	TGTGCCAGCTCACCCATGACCCTCGGGCTAGCGGGCCACAATGAGCAGTTCTTC	CASSPMTLGLAGHNEQFF
TRBJ2-7	few	-	TRBV7-9	TGTGCCAGCAGCCGAGAGCAGGCCCTGAGGCCCTACGAGCAGTACTTC	CASSREQALRPYEQYF
TRBJ2-7	-	-	TRBV7-3	TGTGCCAGCAGCCCCAGCGCAAACAACGCCTACGAGCAGTACTTC	CASSPSANNAYEQYF
TRBJ2-7	-	TRBD2	TRBV30	TGTGCCTTCCGAGGGCCGCCGGGGGGGGCTGGCGAGCAGTACTTC	CAFRGPPGGAGEQYF
TRBJ1-5	-	TRBD1	TRBV7-2	TGTGCCAGCAGCTCACCCAGGGGGGGGGTCCGACAGCCCCAGCATTTT	CASSSPRGGVRQPQHF
TRBJ1-5	once	TRBD1	TRBV28	TGTGCCAGCAGAGAGGGGGCGCTGGGCAATCAGCCCCAGCATTTT	CASREGALGNQPQHF
TRBJ2-4	-	TRBD1	TRBV3-1/TRBV3-2	TGTGCCAGCAGCCGCGGACAGGGGAGTGACATTCAGTACTTC	CASSRGQGSDIQYF
TRBJ1-1	-	-	TRBV3-1/TRBV3-2	TGTGCCAGCAGGCAAACAGGAGAAGCTTTCTTT	CASRQTGEAFF
TRBJ2-1	-	TRBD2	TRBV27	TGTGCCAGCAGCCCCTACGGGACTAGCGGGGGTGAGCAGTTCTTC	CASSPYGTSGGEQFF
TRBJ2-5	-	-	TRBV5-1	TGCGCCAGCAGCTTGCGGGCGGCGAGTGGGGAGACCCAGTACTTC	CASSLRAASGETQYF
TRBJ1-5	-	-	TRBV6-2/TRBV6-3	TGTGCCAGCAGTCCCGGGTGGGGGGGCACGGATCAGCCCCAGCATTTT	CASSPGWGGTDQPQHF
TRBJ1-1	-	-	TRBV20-1	TGCAGTGCTCCGCGGGGAGGGGTTGCTTTCTTT	CSAPRGGVAFF
TRBJ1-2	-	-	TRBV9	TGTGCCAGCGTCAAGGAAGGGCGTGGCTACACCTTC	CASVKEGRGYTF
TRBJ2-7	once	TRBD1	TRBV14	TGTGCCAGCAGTTTCAAGACAGGGGAGAGCTACGAGCAGTACTTC	CASSFKTGESYEQYF
TRBJ2-7	-	TRBD1	TRBV10-3	TGTGCCATCAGTGAGTCTAGGACAGGGGGTGAGCAGTACTTC	CAISESRTGGEQYF
TRBJ2-2	-	-	TRBV6-6	TGTGCCAGCAGTCCCGGCAACAGGGGAGGAAGCACCGGGGAGCTGTTTTTT	CASSPGNRGGSTGELFF
TRBJ2-1	-	-	TRBV30	TGTGCCTGGAGTGATTACAATGAGCAGTTCTTC	CAWSDYNEQFF
TRBJ1-2	-	-	TRBV11-2	TGTGCCAGCAGCTTAAGGGAATGGGATGGCTACACCTTC	CASSLREWDGYTF
TRBJ1-4	few	-	TRBV5-4	TGTGCCAGCAGCTTGGTCGGCCGAGGTAATGAAAAACTGTTTTTT	CASSLVGRGNEKLFF
TRBJ2-6	-	-	TRBV27	TGTGCCAGCAGTTTTGCCACAGGACATAGTGGTGGGGCCAACGTCCTGACTTTC	CASSFATGHSGGANVLTF
TRBJ2-7	-	-	TRBV19	TGTGCCAGTAGTACCGCCGGGACCAAGACACGCGAGCAGTACTTC	CASSTAGTKTREQYF
TRBJ2-3	few	TRBD2	TRBV2	TGTGCCAGCGGCTTAGCGGGGGTCACAGATACGCAGTATTTT	CASGLAGVTDTQYF
TRBJ1-5	-	-	TRBV20-1	TGCAGTGCAAGTAGCAATCAGCCCCAGCATTTT	CSASSNQPQHF